The T cell receptor (beta chain) under discussion was sequenced for a study of blood T cell repertoires in COVID-19. V shed 5 bases, J shed 0 bases, and the junction held 7 bases outside the gene matches. Germline V gene data show CDR1 as SGHTA and CDR2 as FQGTGA. The CDR3 runs to 15 residues. Clinical histories supplied by participants themselves formed the basis of cohort assignment. Recovered status applied to Cohort 3 donors who had two consecutive negative PCRs. It also applied to those with clearance or with symptom resolution. Data came from immunoSEQ multiplex PCR; TCRdb stores just in-frame clones and leaves some out. This sample carries approximately 250,000 clones, over 75% of them seen once, and the ten largest clones take about 1%.

Sample: PBMCs or T cells enriched from blood (not recorded which). This clonotype originated in a woman younger than 45 who had recovered from COVID-19. The chain joins TRBV7-3 to TRBJ2-7, with 7 nucleotides matching TRBD2. The CDR3 DNA reads as TGTGCCAGCAGCCCCGGGAGCGGGACCTCCTACGAGCAGTACTTC. It codes for CASSPGSGTSYEQYF.